This is a list of T cell receptor beta chains from one sample in a study of T-cell reconstitution after alpha-beta-depleted transplantation in children. TCRdb re-called the PCR reads through MiXCR, storing one row per CDR3 protein. Found here are around 100,000 distinct CDR3 sequences, over 9% of them singletons; the top ten hold 34%. Specimen: PBMCs, collected before TCRalphabeta/CD19-depleted stem cell transplant. The receptors derive from a boy aged 2 to 9 with acute lymphoblastic leukemia, due to receive a stem cell transplant. The CDR3 runs from the conserved cysteine through the conserved F or W. The order of the fields is D gene, J gene, V gene, clone size, CDR3 protein, CDR3 DNA. The D gene is left open where the match is weak. Not all rows give a size; the values are once, few, many and, for expanded clones, a class.

D: NA; J: TRBJ2-7; V: TRBV5-6; size: NA; CDR3: CASSLAAGVGEQYF; DNA: TGTGCCAGCAGCTTGGCGGCAGGGGTGGGCGAGCAGTACTTC
D: NA; J: TRBJ2-6; V: TRBV6-1; size: few; CDR3: CASSEEGAGANVLTF; DNA: TGTGCCAGCAGTGAAGAAGGGGCTGGGGCCAACGTCCTGACTTTC
D: TRBD2; J: TRBJ2-2; V: TRBV6-4; size: many; CDR3: CASSPHQRGLAGGPNTGELFF; DNA: TGTGCCAGCAGTCCCCATCAGCGGGGGCTAGCGGGAGGCCCAAACACCGGGGAGCTGTTTTTT
D: NA; J: TRBJ2-2; V: TRBV20-1; size: few; CDR3: CSARGGGDTGELFF; DNA: TGCAGTGCTAGAGGTGGGGGAGACACCGGGGAGCTGTTTTTT
D: TRBD1; J: TRBJ1-2; V: TRBV7-9; size: few; CDR3: CASSPRQGGYGYTF; DNA: TGTGCCAGCAGCCCGCGACAGGGTGGATATGGCTACACCTTC
D: TRBD1; J: TRBJ1-1; V: TRBV12-3/TRBV12-4; size: many; CDR3: CASRPNRGPNTEAFF; DNA: TGTGCCAGCAGGCCCAACAGGGGCCCGAACACTGAAGCTTTCTTT
D: TRBD2; J: TRBJ2-2; V: TRBV12-3/TRBV12-4; size: many; CDR3: CASSPPAAGGHTGELFF; DNA: TGTGCCAGCAGCCCCCCAGCGGCGGGGGGACACACCGGGGAGCTGTTTTTT
D: NA; J: TRBJ1-6; V: TRBV27; size: NA; CDR3: CASSLNIGVILHF; DNA: TGTGCCAGCAGTTTAAATATCGGTGTGATCCTCCACTTT
D: TRBD2; J: TRBJ2-3; V: TRBV13; size: NA; CDR3: CASSRATSGRAWGTDTQYF; DNA: TGTGCCAGCAGCCGCGCGACTAGCGGGAGGGCCTGGGGCACAGATACGCAGTATTTT
D: NA; J: TRBJ2-1; V: TRBV27; size: few; CDR3: CASSYEPYNEQFF; DNA: TGTGCCAGTTCCTACGAGCCTTACAATGAGCAGTTCTTC
D: TRBD2; J: TRBJ2-5; V: TRBV20-1; size: few; CDR3: CSASDGRETQYF; DNA: TGCAGTGCTAGTGACGGGAGGGAGACCCAGTACTTC
D: NA; J: TRBJ1-1; V: TRBV5-1; size: NA; CDR3: CASSLGRQNTEAFF; DNA: TGCGCCAGCAGCTTGGGACGGCAGAACACTGAAGCTTTCTTT
D: NA; J: TRBJ2-2; V: TRBV6-1; size: few; CDR3: CASTSPRRQSGELFF; DNA: TGTGCCAGCACCTCTCCCCGACGACAGTCCGGGGAGCTGTTTTTT
D: TRBD2; J: TRBJ2-7; V: TRBV7-9; size: NA; CDR3: CASSSSSGSPYEQYF; DNA: TGTGCCAGCAGCTCAAGTAGCGGGAGCCCCTACGAGCAGTACTTC
D: NA; J: TRBJ2-7; V: TRBV11-2; size: NA; CDR3: CASSPSQGRYEQYF; DNA: TGTGCCAGCAGCCCCTCACAGGGCCGGTACGAGCAGTACTTC
D: TRBD1; J: TRBJ2-7; V: TRBV12-3/TRBV12-4; size: NA; CDR3: CASSSWGQELYEQYF; DNA: TGTGCCAGCAGCTCTTGGGGACAGGAGCTGTACGAGCAGTACTTC
D: NA; J: TRBJ2-2; V: TRBV4-1; size: NA; CDR3: CASSQVTRGELFF; DNA: TGCGCCAGCAGCCAAGTAACTCGAGGGGAGCTGTTTTTT
D: NA; J: TRBJ1-1; V: TRBV12-3/TRBV12-4; size: few; CDR3: CASSLFLRGGTEAFF; DNA: TGTGCCAGCAGTTTATTCCTGCGGGGGGGCACTGAAGCTTTCTTT
D: NA; J: TRBJ2-7; V: TRBV12-3/TRBV12-4; size: few; CDR3: CASTVGLDYEQYF; DNA: TGTGCCAGCACCGTCGGACTCGACTACGAGCAGTACTTC
D: NA; J: TRBJ1-1; V: TRBV27; size: many; CDR3: CASSFLGSNTEAFF; DNA: TGTGCCAGCAGTTTCTTAGGGTCGAACACTGAAGCTTTCTTT
D: TRBD1; J: TRBJ1-2; V: TRBV27; size: many; CDR3: CASSFGDRGAYTF; DNA: TGTGCCAGCAGTTTCGGGGACAGGGGCGCCTACACCTTC
D: NA; J: TRBJ2-2; V: TRBV7-6; size: few; CDR3: CASTLNVGTGELFF; DNA: TGTGCCAGCACCTTAAACGTAGGGACCGGGGAGCTGTTTTTT
D: TRBD2; J: TRBJ2-7; V: TRBV9; size: few; CDR3: CASSREAGGPLSEQYF; DNA: TGTGCCAGCAGCCGTGAAGCGGGAGGGCCCTTATCTGAGCAGTACTTC
D: NA; J: TRBJ1-2; V: TRBV12-3/TRBV12-4; size: many; CDR3: CASSLGRIVDYGYTF; DNA: TGTGCCAGCAGTTTAGGTCGGATCGTTGACTATGGCTACACCTTC
D: TRBD2; J: TRBJ2-2; V: TRBV27; size: NA; CDR3: CASSLSRLAANTGELFF; DNA: TGTGCCAGCAGTTTATCCCGACTAGCAGCGAACACCGGGGAGCTGTTTTTT
D: TRBD2; J: TRBJ2-1; V: TRBV18; size: few; CDR3: CASSPGVGGSYNEQFF; DNA: TGTGCCAGCTCACCCGGAGTGGGAGGGTCCTACAATGAGCAGTTCTTC